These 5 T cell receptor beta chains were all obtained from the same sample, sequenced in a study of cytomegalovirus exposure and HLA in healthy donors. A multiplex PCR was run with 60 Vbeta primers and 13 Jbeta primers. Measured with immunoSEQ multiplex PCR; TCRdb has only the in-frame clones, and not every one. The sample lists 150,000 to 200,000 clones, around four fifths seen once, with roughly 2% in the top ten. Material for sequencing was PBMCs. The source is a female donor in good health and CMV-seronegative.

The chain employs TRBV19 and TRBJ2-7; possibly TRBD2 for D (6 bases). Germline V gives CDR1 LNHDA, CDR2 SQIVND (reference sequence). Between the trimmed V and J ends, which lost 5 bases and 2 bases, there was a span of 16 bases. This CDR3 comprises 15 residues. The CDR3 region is CASSPRGASAYEQYF. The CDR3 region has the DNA TGTGCCAGTAGTCCCCGCGGGGCGTCAGCCTACGAGCAGTACTTC.

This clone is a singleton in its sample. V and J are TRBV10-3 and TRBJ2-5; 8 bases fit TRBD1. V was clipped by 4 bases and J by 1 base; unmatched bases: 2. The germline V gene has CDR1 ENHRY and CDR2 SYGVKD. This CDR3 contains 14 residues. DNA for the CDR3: TGTGCCATCAGTGGTGGGACAGGCCAAGAGACCCAGTACTTC. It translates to CAISGGTGQETQYF.

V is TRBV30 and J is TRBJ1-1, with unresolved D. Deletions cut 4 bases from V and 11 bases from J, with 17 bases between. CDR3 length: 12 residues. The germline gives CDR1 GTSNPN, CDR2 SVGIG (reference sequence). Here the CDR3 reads CAWNDHEGRAFF. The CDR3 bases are TGTGCCTGGAACGATCATGAAGGGAGGGCTTTCTTT.

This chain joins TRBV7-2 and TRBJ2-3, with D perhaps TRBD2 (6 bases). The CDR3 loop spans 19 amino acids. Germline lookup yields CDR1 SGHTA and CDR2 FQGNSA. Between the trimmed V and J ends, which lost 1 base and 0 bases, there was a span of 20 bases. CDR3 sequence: CASSLVSPPSVSSTDTQYF. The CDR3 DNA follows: TGTGCCAGCAGCTTAGTTTCTCCCCCTAGCGTATCTAGCACAGATACGCAGTATTTT. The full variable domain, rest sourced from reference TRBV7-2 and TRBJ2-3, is GAGVSQSPSNKVTEKGKDVELRCDPISGHTALYWYRQSLGQGLEFLIYFQGNSAPDKSGLPSDRFSAERTGGSVSTLTIQRTQQEDSAVYLCASSLVSPPSVSSTDTQYFGPGTRLTVL.

Here the CDR3 reads CASSARIRINYGYTF. The CDR3 region has the DNA TGTGCCAGCAGCGCGCGCATCAGGATTAACTATGGCTACACCTTC. This sequence joins TRBV9 and TRBJ1-2; D not resolved. The germline V gene encodes CDR1 SGDLS and CDR2 YYNGEE. The CDR3 is 15 amino acids. Trimming stripped 3 bases from V and 1 base from J, with 13 bases between.